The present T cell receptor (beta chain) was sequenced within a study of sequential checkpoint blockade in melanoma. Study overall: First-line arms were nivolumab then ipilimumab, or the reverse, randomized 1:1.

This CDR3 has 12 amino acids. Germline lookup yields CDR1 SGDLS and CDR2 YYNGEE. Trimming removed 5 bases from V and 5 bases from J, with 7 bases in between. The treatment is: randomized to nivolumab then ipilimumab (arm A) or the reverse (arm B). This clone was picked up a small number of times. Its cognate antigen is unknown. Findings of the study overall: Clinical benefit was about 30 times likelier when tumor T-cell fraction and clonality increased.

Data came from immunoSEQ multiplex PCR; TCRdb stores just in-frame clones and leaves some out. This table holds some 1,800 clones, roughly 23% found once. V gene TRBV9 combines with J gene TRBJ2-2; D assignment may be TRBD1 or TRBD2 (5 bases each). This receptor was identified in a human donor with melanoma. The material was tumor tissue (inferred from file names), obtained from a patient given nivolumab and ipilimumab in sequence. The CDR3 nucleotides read TGTGCCAGCAGTGAGGGGACCGGGGAGCTGTTTTTT. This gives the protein CASSEGTGELFF.